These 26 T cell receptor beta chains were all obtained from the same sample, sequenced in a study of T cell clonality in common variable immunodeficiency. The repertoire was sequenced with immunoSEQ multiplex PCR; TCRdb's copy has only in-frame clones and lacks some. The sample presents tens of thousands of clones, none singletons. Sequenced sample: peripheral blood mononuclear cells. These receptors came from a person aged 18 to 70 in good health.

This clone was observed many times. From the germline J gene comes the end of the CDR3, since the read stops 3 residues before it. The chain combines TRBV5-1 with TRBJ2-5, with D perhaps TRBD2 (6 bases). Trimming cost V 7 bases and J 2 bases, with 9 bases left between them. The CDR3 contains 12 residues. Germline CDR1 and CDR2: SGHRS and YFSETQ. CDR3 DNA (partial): TGCGCCAGCTCCGGGACTCAAGAGACC. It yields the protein CASSGTQET. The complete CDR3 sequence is CASSGTQETQYF.

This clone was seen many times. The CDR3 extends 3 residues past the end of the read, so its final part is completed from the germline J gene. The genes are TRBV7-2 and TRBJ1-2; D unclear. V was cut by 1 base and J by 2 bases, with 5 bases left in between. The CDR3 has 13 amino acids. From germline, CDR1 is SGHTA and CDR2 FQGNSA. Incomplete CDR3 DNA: TGTGCCAGCAGCTTAGTAGGGAACTATGGC. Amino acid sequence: CASSLVGNYG. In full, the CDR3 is CASSLVGNYGYTF.

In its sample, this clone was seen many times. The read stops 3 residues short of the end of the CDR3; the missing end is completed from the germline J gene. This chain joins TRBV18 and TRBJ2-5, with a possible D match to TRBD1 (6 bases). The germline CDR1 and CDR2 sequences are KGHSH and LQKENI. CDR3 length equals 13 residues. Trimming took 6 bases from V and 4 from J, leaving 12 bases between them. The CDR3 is CASSSGVGETQYF. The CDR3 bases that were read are TGTGCCAGCTCCTCAGGGGTTGGAGAGACC.

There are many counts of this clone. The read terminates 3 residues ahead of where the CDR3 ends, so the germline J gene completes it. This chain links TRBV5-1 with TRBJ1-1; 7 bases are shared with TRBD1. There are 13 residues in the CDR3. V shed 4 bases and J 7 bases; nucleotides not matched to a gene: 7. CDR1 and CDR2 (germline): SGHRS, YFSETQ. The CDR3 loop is CASSPNRGDEAFF. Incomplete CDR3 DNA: TGCGCCAGCAGCCCCAACAGGGGTGATGAA.

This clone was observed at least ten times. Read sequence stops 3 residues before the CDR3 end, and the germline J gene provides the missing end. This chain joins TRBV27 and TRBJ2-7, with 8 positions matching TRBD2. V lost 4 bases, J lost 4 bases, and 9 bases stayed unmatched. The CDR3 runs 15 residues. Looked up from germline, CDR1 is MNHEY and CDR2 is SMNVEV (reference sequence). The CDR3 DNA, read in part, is TGTGCCAGCAGTTCCCCGGCGGGGGGTATGTACGAG. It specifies CASSSPAGGMYE. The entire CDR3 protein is CASSSPAGGMYEQYF.

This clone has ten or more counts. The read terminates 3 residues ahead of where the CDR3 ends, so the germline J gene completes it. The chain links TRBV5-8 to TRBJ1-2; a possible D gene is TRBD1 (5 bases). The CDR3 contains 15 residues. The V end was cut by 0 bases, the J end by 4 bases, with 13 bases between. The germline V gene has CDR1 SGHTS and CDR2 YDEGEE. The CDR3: CASSLENRPTYGYTF. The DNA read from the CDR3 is TGTGCCAGCAGCTTGGAGAACAGGCCGACCTATGGC.

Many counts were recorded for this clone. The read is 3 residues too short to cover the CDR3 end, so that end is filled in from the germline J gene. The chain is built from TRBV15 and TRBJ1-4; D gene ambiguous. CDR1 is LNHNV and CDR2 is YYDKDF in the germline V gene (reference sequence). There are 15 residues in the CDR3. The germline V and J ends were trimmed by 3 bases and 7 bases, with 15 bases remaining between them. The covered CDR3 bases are TGTGCCACCAGCAGGACCGTCGACGTAGCTGAAAAA. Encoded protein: CATSRTVDVAEK. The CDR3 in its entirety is CATSRTVDVAEKLFF.

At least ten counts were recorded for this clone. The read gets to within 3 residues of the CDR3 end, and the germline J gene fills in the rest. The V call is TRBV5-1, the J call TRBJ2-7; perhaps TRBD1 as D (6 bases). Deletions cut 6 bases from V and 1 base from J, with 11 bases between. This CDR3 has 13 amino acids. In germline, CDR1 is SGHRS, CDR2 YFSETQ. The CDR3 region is CASIGDRSYEQYF. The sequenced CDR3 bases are TGCGCCAGCATCGGCGACAGGTCCTACGAG.

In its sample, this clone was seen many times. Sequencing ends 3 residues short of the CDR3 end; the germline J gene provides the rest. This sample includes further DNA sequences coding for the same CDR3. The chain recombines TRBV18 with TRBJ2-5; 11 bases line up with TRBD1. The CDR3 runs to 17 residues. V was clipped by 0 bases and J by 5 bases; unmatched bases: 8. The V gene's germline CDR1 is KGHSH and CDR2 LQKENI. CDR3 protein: CASSPPRTGGLVETQYF. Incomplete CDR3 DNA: TGTGCCAGCTCACCACCAAGGACAGGGGGCTTGGTGGAGACC.

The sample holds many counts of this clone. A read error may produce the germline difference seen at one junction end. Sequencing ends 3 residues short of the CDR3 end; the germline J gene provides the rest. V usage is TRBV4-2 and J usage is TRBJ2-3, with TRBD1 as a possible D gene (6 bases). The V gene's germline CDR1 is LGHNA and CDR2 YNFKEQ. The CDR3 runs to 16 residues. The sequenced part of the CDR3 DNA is TGCGCCAGCAGCCAAGATTACAGGGAAAGGGCAGATACG. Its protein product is CASSQDYRERADT. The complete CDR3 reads CASSQDYRERADTQYF.

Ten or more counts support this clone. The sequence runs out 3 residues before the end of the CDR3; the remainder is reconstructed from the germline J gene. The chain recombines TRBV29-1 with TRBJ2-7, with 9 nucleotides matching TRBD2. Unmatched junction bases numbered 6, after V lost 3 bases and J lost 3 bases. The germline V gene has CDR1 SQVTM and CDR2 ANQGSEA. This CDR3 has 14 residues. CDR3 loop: CSVENASGNYEQYF. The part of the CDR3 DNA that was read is TGCAGCGTTGAGAATGCTAGCGGGAACTACGAG.

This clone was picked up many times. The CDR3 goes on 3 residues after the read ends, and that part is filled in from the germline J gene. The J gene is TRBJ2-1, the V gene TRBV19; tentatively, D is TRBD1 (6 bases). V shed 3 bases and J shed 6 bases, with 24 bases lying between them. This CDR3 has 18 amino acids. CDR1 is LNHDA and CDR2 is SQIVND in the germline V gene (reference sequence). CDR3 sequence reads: CASSIPTGFLGASNEQFF. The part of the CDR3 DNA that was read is TGTGCCAGTAGTATCCCAACGGGATTCTTGGGGGCGTCCAATGAG.

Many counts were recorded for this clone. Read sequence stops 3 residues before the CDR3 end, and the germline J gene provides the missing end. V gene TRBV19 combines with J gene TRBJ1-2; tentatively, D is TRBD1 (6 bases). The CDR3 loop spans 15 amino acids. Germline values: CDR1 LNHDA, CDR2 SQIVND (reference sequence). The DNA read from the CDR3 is TGTGCCAGTAGTATGGTCCAACAGGGTCCGGGCGGC. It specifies CASSMVQQGPGG. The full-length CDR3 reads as CASSMVQQGPGGYTF. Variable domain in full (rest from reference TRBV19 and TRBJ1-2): DGGITQSPKYLFRKEGQNVTLSCEQNLNHDAMYWYRQDPGQGLRLIYYSQIVNDFQKGDIAEGYSVSREKKESFPLTVTSAQKNPTAFYLCASSMVQQGPGGYTFGSGTRLTVV.

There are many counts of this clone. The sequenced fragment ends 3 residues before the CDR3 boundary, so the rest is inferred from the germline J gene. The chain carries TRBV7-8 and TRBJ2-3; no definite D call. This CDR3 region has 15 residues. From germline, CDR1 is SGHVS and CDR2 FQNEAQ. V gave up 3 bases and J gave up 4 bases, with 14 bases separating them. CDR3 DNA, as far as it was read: TGTGCCAGCAGCTTTGTCGAACTTAACGCAGATACG. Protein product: CASSFVELNADT. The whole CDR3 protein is CASSFVELNADTQYF.

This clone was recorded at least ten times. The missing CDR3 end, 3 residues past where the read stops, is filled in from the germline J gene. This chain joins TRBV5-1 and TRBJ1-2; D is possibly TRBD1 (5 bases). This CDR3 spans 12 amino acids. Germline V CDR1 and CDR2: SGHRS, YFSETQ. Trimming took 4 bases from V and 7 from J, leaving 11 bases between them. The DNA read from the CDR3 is TGCGCCAGCAGCCTAGGGACTAGTGGC. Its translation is CASSLGTSG. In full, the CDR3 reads CASSLGTSGYTF. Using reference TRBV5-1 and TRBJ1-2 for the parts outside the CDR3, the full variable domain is KAGVTQTPRYLIKTRGQQVTLSCSPISGHRSVSWYQQTPGQGLQFLFEYFSETQRNKGNFPGRFSGRQFSNSRSEMNVSTLELGDSALYLCASSLGTSGYTFGSGTRLTVV.

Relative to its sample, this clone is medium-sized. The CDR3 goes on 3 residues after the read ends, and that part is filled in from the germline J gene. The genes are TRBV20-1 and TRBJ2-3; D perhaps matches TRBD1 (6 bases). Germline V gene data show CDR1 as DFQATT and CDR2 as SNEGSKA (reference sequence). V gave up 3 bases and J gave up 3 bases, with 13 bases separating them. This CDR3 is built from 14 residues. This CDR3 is CSARSTQGTDTQYF. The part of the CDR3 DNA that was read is TGCAGTGCTAGGTCGACACAGGGAACAGATACG.

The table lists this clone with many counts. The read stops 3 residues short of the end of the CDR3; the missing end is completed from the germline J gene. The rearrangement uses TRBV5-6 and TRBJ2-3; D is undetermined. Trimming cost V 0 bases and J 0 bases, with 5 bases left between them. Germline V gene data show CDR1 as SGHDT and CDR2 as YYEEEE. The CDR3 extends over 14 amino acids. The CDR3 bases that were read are TGTGCCAGCAGCTTGGAACGGAGCACAGATACG. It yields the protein CASSLERSTDT. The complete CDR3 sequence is CASSLERSTDTQYF.

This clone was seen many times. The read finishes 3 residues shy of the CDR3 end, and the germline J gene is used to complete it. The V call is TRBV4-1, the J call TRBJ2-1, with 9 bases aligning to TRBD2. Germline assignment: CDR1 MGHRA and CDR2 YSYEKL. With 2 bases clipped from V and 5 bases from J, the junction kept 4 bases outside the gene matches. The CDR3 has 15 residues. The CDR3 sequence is CASSQSLAGNNEQFF. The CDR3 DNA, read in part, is TGCGCCAGCAGCCAAAGCCTAGCGGGAAACAATGAG.

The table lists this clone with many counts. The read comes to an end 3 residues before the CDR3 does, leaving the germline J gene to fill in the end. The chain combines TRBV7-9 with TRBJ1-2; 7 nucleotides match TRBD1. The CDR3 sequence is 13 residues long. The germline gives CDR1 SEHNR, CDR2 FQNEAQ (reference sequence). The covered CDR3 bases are TGTGCCAGCAGACGGGACAGCGACTTGGGC. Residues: CASRRDSDLG. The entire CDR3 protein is CASRRDSDLGYTF. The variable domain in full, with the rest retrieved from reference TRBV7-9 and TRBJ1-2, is DTGVSQNPRHKITKRGQNVTFRCDPISEHNRLYWYRQTLGQGPEFLTYFQNEAQLEKSRLLSDRFSAERPKGSFSTLEIQRTEQGDSAMYLCASRRDSDLGYTFGSGTRLTVV.

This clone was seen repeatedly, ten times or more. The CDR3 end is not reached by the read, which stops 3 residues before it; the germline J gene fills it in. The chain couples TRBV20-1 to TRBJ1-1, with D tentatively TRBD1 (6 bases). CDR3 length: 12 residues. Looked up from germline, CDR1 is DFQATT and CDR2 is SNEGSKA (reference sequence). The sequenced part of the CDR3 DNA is TGCAGTGCCCTCCATCGACAGGCAGAG. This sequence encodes CSALHRQAE. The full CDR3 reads CSALHRQAEAFF.

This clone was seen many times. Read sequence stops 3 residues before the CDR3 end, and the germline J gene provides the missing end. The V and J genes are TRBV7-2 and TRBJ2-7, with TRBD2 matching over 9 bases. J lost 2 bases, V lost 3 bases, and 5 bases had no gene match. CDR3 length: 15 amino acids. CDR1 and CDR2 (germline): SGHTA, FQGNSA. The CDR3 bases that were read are TGTGCCAGCAGCTTTAAAGCGGGAGGCCCCTACGAG. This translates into CASSFKAGGPYE. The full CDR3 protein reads CASSFKAGGPYEQYF.

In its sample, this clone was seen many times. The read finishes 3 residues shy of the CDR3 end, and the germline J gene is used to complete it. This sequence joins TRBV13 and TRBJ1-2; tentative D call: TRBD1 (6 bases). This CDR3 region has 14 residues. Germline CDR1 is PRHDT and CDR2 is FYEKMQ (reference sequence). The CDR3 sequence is CASSTAGGAGGYTF. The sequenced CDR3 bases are TGTGCCAGCAGCACCGCGGGGGGGGCAGGCGGC.

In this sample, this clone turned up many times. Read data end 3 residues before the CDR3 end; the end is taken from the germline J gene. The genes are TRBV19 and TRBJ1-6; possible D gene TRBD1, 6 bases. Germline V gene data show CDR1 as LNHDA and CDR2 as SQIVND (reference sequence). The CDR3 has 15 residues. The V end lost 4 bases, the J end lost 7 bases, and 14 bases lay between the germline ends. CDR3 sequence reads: CASSRGRGGNSPLHF. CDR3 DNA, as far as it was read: TGTGCCAGTAGTAGGGGCAGGGGAGGAAATTCACCC.

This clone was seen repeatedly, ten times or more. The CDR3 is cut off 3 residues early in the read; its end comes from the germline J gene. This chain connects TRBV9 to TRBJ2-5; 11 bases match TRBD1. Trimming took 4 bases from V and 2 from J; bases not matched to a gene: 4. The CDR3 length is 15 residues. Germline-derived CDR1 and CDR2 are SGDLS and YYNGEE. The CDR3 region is CASSPGTGGQETQYF. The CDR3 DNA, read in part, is TGTGCCAGCAGCCCCGGGACAGGGGGGCAAGAGACC.

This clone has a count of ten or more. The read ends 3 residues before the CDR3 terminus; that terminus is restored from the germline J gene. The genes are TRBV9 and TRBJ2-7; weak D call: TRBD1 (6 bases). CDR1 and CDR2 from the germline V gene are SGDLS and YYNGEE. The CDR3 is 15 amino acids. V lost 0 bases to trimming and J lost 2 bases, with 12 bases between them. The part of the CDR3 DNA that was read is TGTGCCAGCAGCGTAGGGCAGGGGCCTCCCTACGAG. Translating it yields CASSVGQGPPYE. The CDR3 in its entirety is CASSVGQGPPYEQYF.

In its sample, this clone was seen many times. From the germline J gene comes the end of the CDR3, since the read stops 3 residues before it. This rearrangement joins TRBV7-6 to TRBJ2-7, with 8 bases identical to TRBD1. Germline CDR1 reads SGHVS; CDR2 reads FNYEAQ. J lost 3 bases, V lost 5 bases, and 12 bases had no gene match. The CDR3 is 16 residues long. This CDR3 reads CASSPTVGQGLYEQYF. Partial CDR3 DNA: TGTGCCAGCAGCCCGACGGTTGGACAGGGACTCTACGAG.